This T cell receptor (beta chain) was captured by sequencing in a study of cytomegalovirus exposure and HLA in healthy donors. Vbeta (60) and Jbeta (13) primers were used in the PCR. As originally analysed: Later, an analysis found about 80 million unique TCR beta chains, and about 10 million of these were shared. The repertoire was sequenced with immunoSEQ multiplex PCR; TCRdb's copy has only in-frame clones and lacks some. V, J and clone size reflect that table, while D and trimming were determined from the DNA. The sample holds around 90,000 clones; 79% are singletons and the top ten take roughly 3.5%. Study results and limitations: Within an earlier analysis, most TCR beta V segments proved productive either about 90% or about 30% of the time.

On this clone: Its antigen is not identified.

The CDR3 loop spans 15 amino acids. The V and J ends lost 4 bases and 5 bases, in that order; junction bases with no gene match: 5. Germline values: CDR1 SGDLS, CDR2 YYNGEE. What was sequenced was PBMCs. This TCR was recovered from a male donor in good health and CMV-seropositive. V gene TRBV9 combines with J gene TRBJ2-3, with 12 nucleotides matching TRBD2. The CDR3 bases are TGTGCCAGCAGCTGGACTAGCGGGGCTAGAGATACGCAGTATTTT. Its protein product is CASSWTSGARDTQYF.